These 10 T cell receptor beta chains were sequenced from one sample in a study of shared clonotypes between healthy human individuals. TCRdb's copy holds only in-frame clones and misses some; the assay was immunoSEQ multiplex PCR. Seen here are hundreds of thousands of clones, around two thirds observed once, and the top ten hold approximately 1.6%. Sequencing input: memory CD4+ T cells sorted from blood. Subset specified: CD45RA-negative fraction. The source of these receptors is a woman aged 25 to 45 in good health.

The V call is TRBV7-6, the J call TRBJ2-7, with 7 bases aligning to TRBD2. The CDR3 has 14 amino acids. The germline V gene has CDR1 SGHVS and CDR2 FNYEAQ. Losses at the gene ends were 6 bases for V and 2 bases for J; bases not matched to a gene: 7. CDR3 sequence reads: CASRRLAATYEQYF. CDR3 DNA sequence: TGTGCCAGCAGACGTCTAGCGGCAACCTACGAGCAGTACTTC.

The chain joins TRBV5-1 to TRBJ1-1, with 7 positions matching TRBD1. Germline lookup yields CDR1 SGHRS and CDR2 YFSETQ. The CDR3 extends over 18 amino acids. V dropped 1 base and J dropped 1; count of bases not matched to a gene: 13. In nucleotides, the CDR3 is TGCGCCAGCAGCTTGATTAGGGACAGTTTCGAGGGGAACACTGAAGCTTTCTTT. It specifies CASSLIRDSFEGNTEAFF.

The chain employs TRBV25-1 and TRBJ2-1, with D possibly matching TRBD2 (6 bases). This CDR3 spans 17 amino acids. Trimming removed 3 bases at V and 0 bases at J, with 15 bases between. Germline values: CDR1 MGHDK, CDR2 SYGVNS. The CDR3 nucleotides read TGTGCCAGCAGTGACCTTACTCGGGGGAGCTCCTACAATGAGCAGTTCTTC. This sequence encodes CASSDLTRGSSYNEQFF.

This clone was observed a single time. The J gene is TRBJ1-2, the V gene TRBV19; TRBD1 agrees at 7 bases. Trimming removed 4 bases from V and 5 bases from J; junction bases left unmatched: 10. The CDR3 covers 15 residues. The V gene's germline CDR1 is LNHDA and CDR2 SQIVND (reference sequence). The CDR3 sequence: CASSRGTDRLYGYTF. The CDR3 DNA is TGTGCCAGTAGTAGAGGGACAGACCGATTGTATGGCTACACCTTC.

This clone was counted only a few times. This rearrangement joins TRBV28 to TRBJ1-4; D is unresolved. Trimming cost V 5 bases and J 2 bases, with 9 bases left between them. CDR1 MDHEN and CDR2 SYDVKM come from the germline V gene. This CDR3 is built from 14 residues. The CDR3 DNA reads TGTGCCAGCAGTCCGTTCCCGACTAATGAAAAACTGTTTTTT. The encoded protein is CASSPFPTNEKLFF. The variable domain in full, completed from reference TRBV28 and TRBJ1-4, reads DVKVTQSSRYLVKRTGEKVFLECVQDMDHENMFWYRQDPGLGLRLIYFSYDVKMKEKGDIPEGYSVSREKKERFSLILESASTNQTSMYLCASSPFPTNEKLFFGSGTQLSVL.

This chain joins TRBV19 and TRBJ2-5; the D is unclear. V lost 7 bases, J lost 0 bases, and 12 bases lay in between. Germline V gene sequence: CDR1 LNHDA, CDR2 SQIVND (reference sequence). There are 14 residues in the CDR3. For the CDR3, the DNA is TGTGCCAGTACAAAAGGGCACAACCAAGAGACCCAGTACTTC. This codes for CASTKGHNQETQYF.

This clone was counted a single time. V usage is TRBV5-1 and J usage is TRBJ2-1; possible D gene TRBD1, 5 bases. Germline V gives CDR1 SGHRS, CDR2 YFSETQ. V was trimmed by 6 bases and J by 3 bases, leaving 13 bases between them. The CDR3 loop spans 14 amino acids. This chain's CDR3 is CASNPDRFYNEQFF. CDR3 sequence (DNA): TGCGCCAGCAACCCAGACAGATTCTACAATGAGCAGTTCTTC.

This rearrangement joins TRBV28 to TRBJ2-7, with 7 bases fitting TRBD1. V trimming: 4 bases; J trimming: 5 bases; junction bases outside the gene matches: 11. The length of the CDR3 is 15 residues. Germline-derived CDR1 and CDR2 are MDHEN and SYDVKM. CDR3 coding DNA: TGTGCCAGCAGTTCTCGTCAGGGGGTCCAGGACGAGCAGTACTTC. This sequence encodes CASSSRQGVQDEQYF.

The chain couples TRBV14 to TRBJ2-3; TRBD2 matches 13 bases. This CDR3 comprises 15 residues. Germline CDR1 SGHDN, CDR2 FVKESK. The junction had 4 bases not matched to a gene; V was cut back by 4 bases and J by 6 bases. CDR3 residues: CASSRTSGSGDTQYF. The CDR3 DNA is TGTGCCAGCAGCCGGACTAGCGGGAGTGGTGATACGCAGTATTTT.

V gene TRBV11-2 combines with J gene TRBJ2-7, with 14 nucleotides matching TRBD2. The CDR3 is 14 amino acids. V lost 4 bases to trimming and J lost 7 bases; unmatched junction nucleotides: 3. Germline values: CDR1 SGHAT, CDR2 FQNNGV. The CDR3 DNA sequence: TGTGCCAGCAGCTCGACTAGCGGGAGGGGGGAGCAGTACTTC. It encodes CASSSTSGRGEQYF.